The 6 T cell receptor beta chains presented below share a single source sample, sequenced in a study of blood T cell repertoires in COVID-19 (dated by TCRdb to between 2020 and 2021). Preparation of the library involved the immunoSEQ multiplex PCR assay. Drawn from immuneACCESS, this table holds only the in-frame rearrangements with V and J called that TCRdb kept. Clones are partly lost; checked studies trace under half to an unresolved V gene and leave the rest unexplained. The sample table shows around 250,000 clones, and more than 65% are seen once. The ten largest clonotypes hold about 3.5% of the sample. The material sequenced was PBMCs or T cells enriched from blood (not recorded which). Source of these receptors: a man aged 50-60 years who had recovered from COVID-19.

The V gene is TRBV7-2, the J gene TRBJ2-1, with a tentative D call TRBD2 (5 bases). V was cut by 6 bases and J by 3 bases, with 12 bases left in between. This CDR3 region has 14 residues. Germline V gene lookup returns CDR1 SGHTA and CDR2 FQGNSA. The DNA of the CDR3 is TGTGCCAGCAGTCCCCTAGCAAACTACAATGAGCAGTTCTTC. This gives the protein CASSPLANYNEQFF.

The rearrangement uses TRBV12-2 and TRBJ1-2; the table's D call TRBD1 went unverified against the DNA. TRBV12-2 is described as a pseudogene. This CDR3 has 14 residues. The CDR3, as DNA: TGTGCAAGTCGCTTAGTAGAGACAGCCTATGGCTACACCTTC. Amino acid sequence: CASRLVETAYGYTF.

The chain carries TRBV19 and TRBJ1-1; 10 positions match TRBD1. Germline CDR1 reads LNHDA; CDR2 reads SQIVND (reference sequence). CDR3 length: 13 residues. J lost 4 bases, V lost 8 bases, and 4 bases had no gene match. Here the CDR3 DNA reads TGTGCCAGTGCGACAGGGGGCGGCACTGAAGCTTTCTTT. It yields the protein CASATGGGTEAFF.

The chain has TRBV15 and TRBJ1-5, with D perhaps matching TRBD1 (6 bases). V was trimmed by 5 bases and J by 2 bases, leaving 22 bases between them. In germline, CDR1 is LNHNV, CDR2 YYDKDF (reference sequence). The CDR3 is 18 amino acids. In DNA form, the CDR3 reads TGTGCCACCAGCCCAAGACTTGGCGGACAGTTAGGCAATCAGCCCCAGCATTTT. Translating it yields CATSPRLGGQLGNQPQHF.

The chain links TRBV18 to TRBJ2-4; no reliable D call. Trimming left V 3 bases short and J 2 bases short, with 17 bases between. Germline CDR1 and CDR2: KGHSH and LQKENI. This CDR3 region has 17 residues. DNA for the CDR3: TGTGCCAGCTCACCCCCTATATTTCACGAAACCAAAAACATTCAGTACTTC. Protein: CASSPPIFHETKNIQYF.

This sequence joins TRBV28 and TRBJ2-2, with 7 bases that match TRBD2. Germline V CDR1 and CDR2: MDHEN, SYDVKM. V was clipped by 6 bases and J by 1 base; unmatched bases: 5. CDR3 length equals 15 residues. The CDR3 DNA follows: TGTGCCAGCAGGAATAGCGGGCTGAACACCGGGGAGCTGTTTTTT. It codes for CASRNSGLNTGELFF.